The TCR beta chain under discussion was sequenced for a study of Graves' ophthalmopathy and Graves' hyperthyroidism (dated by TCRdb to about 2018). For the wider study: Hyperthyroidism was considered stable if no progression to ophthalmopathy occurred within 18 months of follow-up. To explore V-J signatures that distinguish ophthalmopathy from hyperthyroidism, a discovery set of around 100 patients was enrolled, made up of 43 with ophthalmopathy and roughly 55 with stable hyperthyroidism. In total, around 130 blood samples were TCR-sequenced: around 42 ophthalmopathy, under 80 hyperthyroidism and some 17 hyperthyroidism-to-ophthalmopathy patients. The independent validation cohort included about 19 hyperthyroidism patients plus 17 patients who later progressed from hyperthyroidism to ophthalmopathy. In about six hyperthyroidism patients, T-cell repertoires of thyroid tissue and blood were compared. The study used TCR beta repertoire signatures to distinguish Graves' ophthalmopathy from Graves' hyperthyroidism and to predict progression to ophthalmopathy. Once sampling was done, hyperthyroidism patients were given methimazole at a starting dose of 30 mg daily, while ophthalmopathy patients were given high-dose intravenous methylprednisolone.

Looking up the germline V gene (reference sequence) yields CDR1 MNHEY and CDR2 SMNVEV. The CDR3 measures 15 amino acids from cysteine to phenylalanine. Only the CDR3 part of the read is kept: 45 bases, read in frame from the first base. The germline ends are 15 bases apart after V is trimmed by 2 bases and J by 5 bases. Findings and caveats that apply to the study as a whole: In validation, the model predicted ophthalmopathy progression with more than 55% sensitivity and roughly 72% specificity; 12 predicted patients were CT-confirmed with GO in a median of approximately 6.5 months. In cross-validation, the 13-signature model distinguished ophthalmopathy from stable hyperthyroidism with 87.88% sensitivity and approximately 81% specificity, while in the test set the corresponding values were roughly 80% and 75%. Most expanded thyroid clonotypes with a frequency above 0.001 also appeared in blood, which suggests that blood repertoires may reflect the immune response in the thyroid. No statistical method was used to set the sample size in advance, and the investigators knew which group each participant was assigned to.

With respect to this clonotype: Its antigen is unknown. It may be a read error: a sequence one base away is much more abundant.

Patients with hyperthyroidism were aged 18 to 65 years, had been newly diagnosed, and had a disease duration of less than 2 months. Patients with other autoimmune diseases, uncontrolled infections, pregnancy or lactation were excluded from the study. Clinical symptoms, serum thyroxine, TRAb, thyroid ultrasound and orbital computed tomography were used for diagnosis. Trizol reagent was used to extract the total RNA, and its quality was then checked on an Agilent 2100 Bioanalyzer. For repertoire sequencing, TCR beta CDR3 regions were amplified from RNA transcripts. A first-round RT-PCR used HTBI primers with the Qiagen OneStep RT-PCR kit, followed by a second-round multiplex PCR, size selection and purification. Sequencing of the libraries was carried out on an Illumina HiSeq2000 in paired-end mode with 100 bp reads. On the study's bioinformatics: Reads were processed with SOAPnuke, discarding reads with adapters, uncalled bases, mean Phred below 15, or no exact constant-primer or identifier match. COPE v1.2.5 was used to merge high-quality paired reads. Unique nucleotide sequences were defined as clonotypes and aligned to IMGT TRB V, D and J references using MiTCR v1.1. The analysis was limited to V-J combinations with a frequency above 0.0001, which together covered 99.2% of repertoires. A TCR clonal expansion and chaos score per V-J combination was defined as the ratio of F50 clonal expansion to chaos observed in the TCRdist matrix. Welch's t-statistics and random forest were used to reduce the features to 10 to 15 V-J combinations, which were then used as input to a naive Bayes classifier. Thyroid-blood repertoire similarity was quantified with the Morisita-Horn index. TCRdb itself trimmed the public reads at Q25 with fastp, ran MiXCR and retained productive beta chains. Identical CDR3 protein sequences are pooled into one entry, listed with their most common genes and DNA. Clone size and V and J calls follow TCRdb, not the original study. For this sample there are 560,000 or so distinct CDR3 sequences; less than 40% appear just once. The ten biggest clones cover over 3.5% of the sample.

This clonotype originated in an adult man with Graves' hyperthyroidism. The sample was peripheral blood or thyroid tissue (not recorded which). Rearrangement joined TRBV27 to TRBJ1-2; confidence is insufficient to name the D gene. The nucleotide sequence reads TGTGCCAGCAGTTTAAGTCCGGCGGCCTCTTATGGCTACACCTTC. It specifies CASSLSPAASYGYTF.